One TCR beta chain is described in this entry. Per germline, CDR1 SGHRS and CDR2 YFSETQ. This CDR3 is 18 amino acids long. Trimming cost V 2 bases and J 3 bases; bases outside gene matches: 17. Recovered status applied to Cohort 3 donors who had two consecutive negative PCRs. It also applied to those with clearance or with symptom resolution. These data are taken from a study of blood T cell repertoires in COVID-19. Data came from immunoSEQ multiplex PCR; TCRdb stores just in-frame clones and leaves some out. The sample carries a few hundred thousand clones, around nine tenths recorded once. The sequencing sample was made of PBMCs or T cells enriched from blood (not recorded which). This TCR was sampled from a woman between 40 and 55 years old who had recovered from COVID-19. The chain joins TRBV5-1 to TRBJ2-7; 7 bases line up with TRBD2. CDR3 nucleotides: TGCGCCAGCAGCTTCCGATCCTCTTTGGCGCGGGAGATCTACGAGCAGTACTTC. Amino acids: CASSFRSSLAREIYEQYF.